These T cell receptor beta chains were read from a single sample in a study of cytomegalovirus exposure and HLA in healthy donors. Generated by immunoSEQ multiplex PCR, the TCRdb table keeps only in-frame clones and is missing some. This sample's table reports 150,000 or so clones. The specimen was PBMCs. These receptor sequences come from a woman between 50 and 59 years old in good health and CMV-seronegative. Each CDR3 is given with its conserved first and last residue.

TRBV11-2 | CASSFSESSYEQYF
TRBV9 | CASSPGYPDTQYF
TRBV5-8 | CASSLGDSNTEAFF
TRBV7-2 | CASSLERGDTEAFF
TRBV18 | CASCPQGAGEKLFF
TRBV7-2 | CASSLVFALAGGHEQFF
TRBV5-4 | CASSLGGTGEKLFF
TRBV6-5 | CASSGKGGVGSPLHF
TRBV9 | CASSDLAGDNEQFF
TRBV27 | CASWLAGELFF
TRBV4-1 | CASSQMGAGGGEKLFF
TRBV28 | CASSLTTQREYAFF
TRBV28 | CASSLPGYESPLHF
TRBV29-1 | CSASGREPGELFF
TRBV2 | CASSVAGGTDTQYF
TRBV18 | CASSPPQQGFSEQYF
TRBV9 | CASSVSMGRENEKLFF
TRBV29-1 | CSGTGGTEAFF
TRBV5-4 | CASSSQGVSGANVLTF
TRBV10-3 | CAISAYSPRLAGGHNEQFF
TRBV5-4 | CASSLVLAGAGTDTQYF
TRBV27 | CASSGHIRSYNEQFF
TRBV19 | CASSTDGAEVDTQYF
TRBV4-1 | CASRQPSANYGYTF
TRBV7-3 | CASSPAGGDTDTQYF